Following are 22 T cell receptor beta chains from one sample sequenced in a study of CD8 T cells in ankylosing spondylitis. MiXCR, applied by TCRdb to the 5' RACE reads, yields one record per CDR3 protein. The sample has some 200,000 distinct CDR3 sequences; 9.5% to 15% are singletons. The sequencing sample was made of blood, either unsorted or a sorted T cell fraction (not recorded which). These receptors all stem from a male donor with ankylosing spondylitis or in good health (not recorded which).

J is TRBJ1-1 and V is TRBV27, with TRBD1 as a possible D gene (5 bases). With 5 bases removed from V and 5 bases from J, the gap between germline ends came to 12 bases. The CDR3 totals 13 residues. Germline CDR1 and CDR2: MNHEY and SMNVEV (reference sequence). The CDR3, as DNA: TGTGCCAGCAGTGCCACAGGATGGACTGAAGCTTTCTTT. This encodes CASSATGWTEAFF.

This clonotype showed up just a few times. V usage is TRBV20-1 and J usage is TRBJ2-1; tentative D call: TRBD2 (6 bases). From germline, CDR1 is DFQATT and CDR2 SNEGSKA (reference sequence). The CDR3 runs to 12 residues. V lost 6 bases to trimming and J lost 5 bases, with 11 bases between them. CDR3 region: CSARRGHNEQFF. CDR3 coding DNA: TGCAGTGCAAGGAGGGGCCACAATGAGCAGTTCTTC.

V is TRBV30 and J is TRBJ2-5; a weak D match, TRBD2 (5 bases). The CDR3 spans 18 residues. V dropped 0 bases and J dropped 2 bases, with 22 bases sitting between them. Germline lookup yields CDR1 GTSNPN and CDR2 SVGIG (reference sequence). CDR3 coding DNA: TGTGCCTGGAGTGTACCCCAGGTCTTCGCGGGCCGACAAGAGACCCAGTACTTC. Amino acids: CAWSVPQVFAGRQETQYF.

This clonotype was seen a handful of times. This chain connects TRBV12-3 or TRBV12-4 to TRBJ2-1, with D tentatively TRBD2 (5 bases). Trimming left V 4 bases short and J 12 bases short, with 25 bases between. This CDR3 comprises 16 residues. The DNA for the CDR3 is TGTGCCAGCAGTTGGGGTGGGGAGCCCCTGACAATGAGGCAGTTCTTC. This translates into CASSWGGEPLTMRQFF.

This clonotype was observed a few times. The V gene is TRBV6-5, the J gene TRBJ2-7, with TRBD2 identical over 15 bases. The CDR3 has 17 amino acids. V dropped 2 bases and J dropped 7; count of bases not matched to a gene: 9. Germline assignment: CDR1 MNHEY and CDR2 SVGAGI. This chain's CDR3 is CASSYPPTGLAGGEQYF. CDR3 in DNA: TGTGCCAGCAGTTACCCCCCCACCGGACTAGCGGGGGGGGAGCAGTACTTC.

This clonotype was counted a few times. This chain uses TRBV27 with TRBJ2-7; 11 nucleotides line up with TRBD2. The CDR3 sequence is 15 residues long. V dropped 3 bases and J dropped 5; count of bases not matched to a gene: 6. The germline gives CDR1 MNHEY, CDR2 SMNVEV (reference sequence). The CDR3 region has the DNA TGTGCCAGCAGTTTTGGTAGCGGGAGGGCCGACGAGCAGTACTTC. Translation gives CASSFGSGRADEQYF.

The table lists this clonotype with many counts. This chain connects TRBV6-5 to TRBJ2-7; TRBD1 might be the D (5 bases). The germline V and J ends were trimmed by 2 bases and 0 bases, with 5 bases remaining between them. The CDR3 totals 13 residues. CDR1 MNHEY and CDR2 SVGAGI come from the germline V gene. The chain's CDR3 is CASSYGASYEQYF. DNA of the CDR3: TGTGCCAGCAGTTACGGGGCCTCCTACGAGCAGTACTTC.

This clonotype was seen only a few times. The rearrangement links TRBV12-3 or TRBV12-4 to TRBJ2-5; 7 nucleotides line up with TRBD1. Losses at the gene ends were 5 bases for V and 5 bases for J; bases not matched to a gene: 11. CDR3 length: 15 amino acids. Here the CDR3 reads CASSRPVQGLETQYF. Here the CDR3 DNA reads TGTGCCAGCAGTAGACCCGTACAGGGGCTCGAGACCCAGTACTTC.

This clonotype showed up just a few times. V usage is TRBV6-2 or TRBV6-3 and J usage is TRBJ2-3; D is unclear. Trimming shortened V by 5 bases and J by 4 bases, and 7 bases separated the two germline ends. This CDR3 comprises 12 residues. Germline lookup yields CDR1 MNHEY and CDR2 SVGEGT. In nucleotides, the CDR3 is TGTGCCAGCAGTCCCGGCCCAGATACGCAGTATTTT. It specifies CASSPGPDTQYF.

This clonotype turned up a few times. V is TRBV29-1 and J is TRBJ2-1, with 14 bases lining up with TRBD2. The CDR3 totals 17 residues. V shed 5 bases, J shed 3 bases, and the junction held 9 bases outside the gene matches. Germline V CDR1 and CDR2: SQVTM, ANQGSEA. CDR3 in amino acids: CSVPGQGTSGSYNEQFF. Here the CDR3 DNA reads TGCAGCGTTCCGGGACAGGGGACTAGCGGGAGCTACAATGAGCAGTTCTTC.

The rearrangement joins TRBV11-2 to TRBJ1-1; D call uncertain. The CDR3 sequence is 12 residues long. From germline, CDR1 is SGHAT and CDR2 FQNNGV. With 0 bases removed from V and 8 bases from J, the gap between germline ends came to 7 bases. CDR3 loop: CASSLETLEAFF. The CDR3 bases are TGTGCCAGCAGCTTAGAAACTCTGGAAGCTTTCTTT.

The rearrangement links TRBV20-1 to TRBJ2-3; 12 nucleotides agree with TRBD2. Germline-derived CDR1 and CDR2 are DFQATT and SNEGSKA (reference sequence). The V and J ends lost 5 bases and 4 bases, in that order; junction bases with no gene match: 19. The CDR3 runs to 19 residues. CDR3 amino acids: CSAPERGVLAGGVADTQYF. CDR3 DNA: TGCAGTGCTCCCGAACGGGGAGTTCTAGCGGGGGGGGTGGCAGATACGCAGTATTTT.

This clonotype came up a few times. V gene TRBV6-5 combines with J gene TRBJ2-5; 8 bases match TRBD2. This CDR3 spans 12 amino acids. V gave up 2 bases and J gave up 10 bases; unmatched junction bases: 3. Germline V lookup: CDR1 MNHEY, CDR2 SVGAGI. The CDR3 protein is CASSYPGGNQYF. CDR3 coding DNA: TGTGCCAGCAGTTACCCGGGAGGGAACCAGTACTTC.

The chain recombines TRBV20-1 with TRBJ1-1; 10 bases fit TRBD1. The CDR3 covers 15 residues. J lost 1 base, V lost 0 bases, and 2 bases had no gene match. In germline, CDR1 is DFQATT, CDR2 SNEGSKA (reference sequence). In DNA form, the CDR3 reads TGCAGTGCTAGAGATCGGGACAGGGGGAACACTGAAGCTTTCTTT. It encodes CSARDRDRGNTEAFF.

This clonotype has ten or more counts. The V call is TRBV6-2 or TRBV6-3, the J call TRBJ2-6, with D perhaps matching TRBD1 (5 bases). CDR3 length: 15 amino acids. Trimming left V 5 bases short and J 0 bases short, with 8 bases between. CDR1 MNHEY and CDR2 SVGEGT come from the germline V gene. The CDR3 nucleotides read TGTGCCAGCAGTGGGGCCGCCTCTGGGGCCAACGTCCTGACTTTC. Encoded protein: CASSGAASGANVLTF.

The chain is built from TRBV29-1 and TRBJ2-1; D gene ambiguous. CDR1 SQVTM and CDR2 ANQGSEA come from the germline V gene. The CDR3 contains 12 residues. Trimming left V 3 bases short and J 14 bases short, with 17 bases between. The CDR3, as DNA: TGCAGCGTTGACTATGGCGGAGCCCCGGAGTTCTTC. Translating gives CSVDYGGAPEFF.

This clonotype was detected ten times or more. The V and J genes are TRBV25-1 and TRBJ2-7; no firm D call. CDR1 and CDR2 (germline): MGHDK, SYGVNS. The CDR3 covers 11 residues. V lost 4 bases and J lost 3, with 4 bases in between. As DNA, the CDR3 is TGTGCCAGCAGTGTCAACTACGAGCAGTACTTC. Translation gives CASSVNYEQYF.

This sequence joins TRBV29-1 and TRBJ2-1, with D unclear. This CDR3 is built from 12 residues. Germline V lookup: CDR1 SQVTM, CDR2 ANQGSEA. Trimming stripped 3 bases from V and 7 bases from J, with 10 bases between. CDR3 DNA sequence: TGCAGCGTTGATGAATCCGCTAATGAGCAGTTCTTC. Amino acid sequence: CSVDESANEQFF.

The J gene is TRBJ2-1, the V gene TRBV7-9; D could derive from TRBD1 or TRBD2 (5 bases each). The V end was cut by 1 base, the J end by 3 bases, with 10 bases between. Germline V gene lookup returns CDR1 SEHNR and CDR2 FQNEAQ (reference sequence). The CDR3 is 15 residues long. Here the CDR3 reads CASSLDGALYNEQFF. CDR3 bases: TGTGCCAGCAGCTTAGACGGGGCCCTCTACAATGAGCAGTTCTTC. The entire variable domain, with the rest obtained from reference TRBV7-9 and TRBJ2-1, is as follows: DTGVSQNPRHKITKRGQNVTFRCDPISEHNRLYWYRQTLGQGPEFLTYFQNEAQLEKSRLLSDRFSAERPKGSFSTLEIQRTEQGDSAMYLCASSLDGALYNEQFFGPGTRLTVL.

For the CDR3, the DNA is TGCGCCAGCAGCCTAGTCACCCTCTTGAATGAGCAGTTCTTC. As protein: CASSLVTLLNEQFF. This rearrangement joins TRBV4-1 to TRBJ2-1, with D hard to call. CDR1 and CDR2 from the germline V gene are MGHRA and YSYEKL. There are 14 residues in the CDR3. V was trimmed by 4 bases and J by 7 bases, leaving 14 bases between them.

This clonotype was counted only a few times. The CDR3 DNA follows: TGTGCCAGCAGTTTATCGGGCAGGGTTAATGAAAAACTGTTTTTT. It encodes CASSLSGRVNEKLFF. The V and J genes are TRBV28 and TRBJ1-4, with D maybe TRBD1 (5 bases). Trimming cost V 1 base and J 4 bases, with 10 bases left between them. The CDR3 is made up of 15 amino acids. Germline V lookup: CDR1 MDHEN, CDR2 SYDVKM.

In its sample, this clonotype was seen a few times. The chain joins TRBV10-3 to TRBJ2-7, with a possible D match to TRBD2 (5 bases). V lost 11 bases and J lost 3, with 17 bases in between. This CDR3 is built from 13 residues. Germline assignment: CDR1 ENHRY and CDR2 SYGVKD. The CDR3 reads CAAASGINYEQYF. In DNA, the CDR3 is TGTGCCGCCGCTTCGGGAATAAACTACGAGCAGTACTTC.